This T cell receptor (beta chain) was identified in a study of OX40 agonist ivuxolimab in advanced cancers. The overall study: Participants averaged approximately 61 years of age (range roughly 23 to 90) and were about 85% male. Past anti-PD-1, anti-PD-L1 or anti-CTLA-4 therapy was accepted, and roughly 40% had received some. Overall study results and limits: Blood T cells, both CD4+ and CD8+, expanded clonally by week 6 at 0.1 to 3.0 mg/kg. Compared with CD4+, CD8+ T cells on average had more expanded clones.

For this clone: The antigen is unknown.

Trimming removed 0 bases at V and 4 bases at J, with 6 bases between. The CDR3 extends over 13 amino acids. Germline-derived CDR1 and CDR2 are LGHNT and FRNRAP. Produced via immunoSEQ multiplex PCR; TCRdb's table is partial and in-frame only. The sample carries around 80,000 clones, roughly 85% recorded once. The sample in question was CD4+ or CD8+ T cells sorted from blood, obtained in a trial of the OX40 agonist ivuxolimab. The sequence derives from an adult with an advanced solid tumor such as melanoma, head and neck, liver or kidney cancer. This chain links TRBV12-5 with TRBJ1-1; D ambiguous. The CDR3 here is CASGLVHVTEAFF. CDR3 nucleotides: TGTGCTAGTGGTTTGGTACACGTCACTGAAGCTTTCTTT. The complete variable domain, with remaining parts taken from reference TRBV12-5 and TRBJ1-1, reads DARVTQTPRHKVTEMGQEVTMRCQPILGHNTVFWYRQTMMQGLELLAYFRNRAPLDDSGMPKDRFSAEMPDATLATLKIQPSEPRDSAVYFCASGLVHVTEAFFGQGTRLTVV.